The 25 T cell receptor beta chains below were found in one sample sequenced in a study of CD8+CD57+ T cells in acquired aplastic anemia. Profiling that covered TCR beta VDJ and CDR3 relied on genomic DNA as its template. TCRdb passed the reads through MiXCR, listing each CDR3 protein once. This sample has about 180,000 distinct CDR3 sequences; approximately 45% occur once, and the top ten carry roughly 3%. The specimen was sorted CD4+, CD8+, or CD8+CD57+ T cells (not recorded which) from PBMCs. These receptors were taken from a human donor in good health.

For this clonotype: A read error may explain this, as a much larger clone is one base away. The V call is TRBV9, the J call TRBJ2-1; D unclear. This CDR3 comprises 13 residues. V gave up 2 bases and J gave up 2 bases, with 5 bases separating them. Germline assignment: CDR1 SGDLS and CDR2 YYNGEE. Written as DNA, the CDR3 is TGTGCCAGCAGCGTCCCGCCCTACAATGAGCAGTTCTTC. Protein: CASSVPPYNEQFF.

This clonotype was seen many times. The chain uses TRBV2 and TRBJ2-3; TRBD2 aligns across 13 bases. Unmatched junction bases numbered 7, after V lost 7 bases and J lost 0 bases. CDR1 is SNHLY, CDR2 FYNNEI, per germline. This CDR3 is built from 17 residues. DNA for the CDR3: TGTGCCAGCATCGGTACTAGCGGGGGGGATAGCACAGATACGCAGTATTTT. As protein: CASIGTSGGDSTDTQYF.

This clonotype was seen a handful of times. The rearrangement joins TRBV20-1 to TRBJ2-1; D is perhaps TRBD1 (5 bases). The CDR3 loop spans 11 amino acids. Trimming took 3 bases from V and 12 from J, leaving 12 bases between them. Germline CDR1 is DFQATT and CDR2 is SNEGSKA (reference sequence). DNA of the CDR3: TGCAGTGCTAGGGTGGGGCAAGGGCAGTTCTTC. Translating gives CSARVGQGQFF.

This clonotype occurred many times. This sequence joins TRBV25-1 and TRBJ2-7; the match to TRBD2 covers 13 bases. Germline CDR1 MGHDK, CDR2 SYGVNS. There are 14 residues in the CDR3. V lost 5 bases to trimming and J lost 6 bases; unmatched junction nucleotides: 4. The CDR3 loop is CASSSRTSGSEQYF. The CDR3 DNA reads TGTGCCAGCAGTTCCCGGACTAGCGGGAGCGAGCAGTACTTC.

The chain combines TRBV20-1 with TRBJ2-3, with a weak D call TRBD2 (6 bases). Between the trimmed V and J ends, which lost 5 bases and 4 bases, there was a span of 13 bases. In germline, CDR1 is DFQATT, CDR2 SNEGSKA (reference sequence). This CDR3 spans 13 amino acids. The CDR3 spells CSAGASVADTQYF. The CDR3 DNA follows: TGCAGTGCTGGAGCTAGCGTAGCAGATACGCAGTATTTT.

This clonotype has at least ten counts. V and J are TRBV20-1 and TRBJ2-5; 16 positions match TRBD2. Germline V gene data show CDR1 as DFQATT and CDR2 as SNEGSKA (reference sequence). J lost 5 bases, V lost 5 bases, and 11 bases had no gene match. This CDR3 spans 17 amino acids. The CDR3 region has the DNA TGCAGTGCTCCCTCCGGGACTAGCGGGAGGGCCGGGGAGACCCAGTACTTC. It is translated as CSAPSGTSGRAGETQYF.

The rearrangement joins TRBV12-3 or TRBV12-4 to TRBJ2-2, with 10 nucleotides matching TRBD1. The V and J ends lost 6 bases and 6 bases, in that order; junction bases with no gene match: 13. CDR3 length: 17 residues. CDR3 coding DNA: TGTGCCAGCAGGCGTACTTTCGGGGGACAGGGGTCCGGGGAGCTGTTTTTT. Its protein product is CASRRTFGGQGSGELFF.

The CDR3 region has the DNA TGTGCCAGCAGCGGGGACAGGATCTATGGCTACACCTTC. Amino acid sequence: CASSGDRIYGYTF. V usage is TRBV7-9 and J usage is TRBJ1-2; 8 bases fit TRBD1. This CDR3 comprises 13 residues. Germline V gene lookup returns CDR1 SEHNR and CDR2 FQNEAQ (reference sequence). Germline trimming cut 5 bases from V and 4 bases from J; bases unmatched to any gene: 3.

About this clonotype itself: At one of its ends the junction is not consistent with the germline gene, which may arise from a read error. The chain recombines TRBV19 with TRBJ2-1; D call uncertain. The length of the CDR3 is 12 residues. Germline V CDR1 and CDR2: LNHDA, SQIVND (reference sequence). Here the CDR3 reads CASSMKANKQFF. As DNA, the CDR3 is TGTGCCAGTAGTATGAAGGCCAATAAGCAGTTCTTC.

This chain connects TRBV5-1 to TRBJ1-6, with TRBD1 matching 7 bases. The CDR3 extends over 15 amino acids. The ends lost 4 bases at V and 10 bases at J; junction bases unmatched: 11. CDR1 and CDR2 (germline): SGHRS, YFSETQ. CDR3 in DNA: TGCGCCAGCAGCACTACGACAGGGTCGTGGTCACCCCTCCACTTT. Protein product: CASSTTTGSWSPLHF.

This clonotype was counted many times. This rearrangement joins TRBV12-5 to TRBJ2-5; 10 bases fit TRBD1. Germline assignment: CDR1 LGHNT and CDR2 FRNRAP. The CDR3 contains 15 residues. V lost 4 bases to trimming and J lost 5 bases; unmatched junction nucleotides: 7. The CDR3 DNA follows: TGTGCTAGTGGTTCCGGGACAGGGGTCGGGGAGACCCAGTACTTC. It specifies CASGSGTGVGETQYF.

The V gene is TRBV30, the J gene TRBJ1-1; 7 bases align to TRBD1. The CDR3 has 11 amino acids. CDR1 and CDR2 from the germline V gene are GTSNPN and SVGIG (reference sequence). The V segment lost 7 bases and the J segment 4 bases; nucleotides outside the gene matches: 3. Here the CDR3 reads CALQGSTEAFF. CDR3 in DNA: TGTGCCTTACAGGGGTCCACTGAAGCTTTCTTT.

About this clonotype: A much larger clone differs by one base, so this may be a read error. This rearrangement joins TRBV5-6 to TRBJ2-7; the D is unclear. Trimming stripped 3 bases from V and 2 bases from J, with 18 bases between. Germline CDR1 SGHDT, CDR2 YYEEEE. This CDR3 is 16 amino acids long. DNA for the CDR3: TGTGCCAGCAGCTATGGCCTCCGGTTGAAAACCTACGAGCAGTACTTC. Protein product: CASSYGLRLKTYEQYF.

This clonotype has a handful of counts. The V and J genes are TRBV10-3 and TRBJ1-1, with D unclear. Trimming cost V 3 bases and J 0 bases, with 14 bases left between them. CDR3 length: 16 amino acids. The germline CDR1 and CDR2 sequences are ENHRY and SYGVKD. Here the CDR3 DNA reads TGTGCCATCAGTGATCAATGGCAGATGATGAACACTGAAGCTTTCTTT. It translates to CAISDQWQMMNTEAFF.

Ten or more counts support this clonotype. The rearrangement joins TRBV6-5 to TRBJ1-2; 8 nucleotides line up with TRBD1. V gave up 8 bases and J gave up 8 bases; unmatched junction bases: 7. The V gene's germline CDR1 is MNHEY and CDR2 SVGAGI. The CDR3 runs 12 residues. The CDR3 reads CASGRTGNGYTF. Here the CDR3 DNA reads TGTGCCAGCGGGAGGACAGGGAACGGCTACACCTTC.

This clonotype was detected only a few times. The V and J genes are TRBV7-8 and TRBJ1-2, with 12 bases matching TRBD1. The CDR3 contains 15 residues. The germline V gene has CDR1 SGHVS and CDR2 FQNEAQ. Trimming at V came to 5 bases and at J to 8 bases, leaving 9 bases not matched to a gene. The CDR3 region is CASSNRGTGGSGYTF. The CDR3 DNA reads TGTGCCAGCAGCAACCGTGGGACAGGGGGCTCAGGCTACACCTTC.

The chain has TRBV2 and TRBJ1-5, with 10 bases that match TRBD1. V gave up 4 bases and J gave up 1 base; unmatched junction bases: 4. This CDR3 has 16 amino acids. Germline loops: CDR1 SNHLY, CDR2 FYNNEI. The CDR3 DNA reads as TGTGCCAGCAGTGCGACAGGGGGCTTGAGCAATCAGCCCCAGCATTTT. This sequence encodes CASSATGGLSNQPQHF.

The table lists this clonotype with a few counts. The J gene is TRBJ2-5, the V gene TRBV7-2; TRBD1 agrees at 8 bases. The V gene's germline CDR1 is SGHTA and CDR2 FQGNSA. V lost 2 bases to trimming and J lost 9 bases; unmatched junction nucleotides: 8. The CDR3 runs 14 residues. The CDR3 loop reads CASSLLGQGAAQYF. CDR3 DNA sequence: TGTGCCAGCAGCTTATTAGGGCAGGGGGCAGCCCAGTACTTC.

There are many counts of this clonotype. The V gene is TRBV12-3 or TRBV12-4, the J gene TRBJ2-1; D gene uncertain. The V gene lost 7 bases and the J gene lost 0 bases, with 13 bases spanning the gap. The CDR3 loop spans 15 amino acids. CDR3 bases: TGTGCCAGCACCAATACAGAGAGCTCCTACAATGAGCAGTTCTTC. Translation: CASTNTESSYNEQFF.

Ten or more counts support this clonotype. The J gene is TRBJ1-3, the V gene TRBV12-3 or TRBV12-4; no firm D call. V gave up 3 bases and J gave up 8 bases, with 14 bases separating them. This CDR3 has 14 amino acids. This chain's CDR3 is CASSFFRAADTIYF. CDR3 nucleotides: TGTGCCAGCAGTTTCTTCCGGGCGGCGGACACCATATATTTT.

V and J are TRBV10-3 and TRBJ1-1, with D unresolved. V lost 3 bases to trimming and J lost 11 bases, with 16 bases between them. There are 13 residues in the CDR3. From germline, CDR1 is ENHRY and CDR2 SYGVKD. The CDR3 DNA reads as TGTGCCATCAGTGAAATTCCTAGGACGGAGGCTTTCTTT. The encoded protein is CAISEIPRTEAFF.

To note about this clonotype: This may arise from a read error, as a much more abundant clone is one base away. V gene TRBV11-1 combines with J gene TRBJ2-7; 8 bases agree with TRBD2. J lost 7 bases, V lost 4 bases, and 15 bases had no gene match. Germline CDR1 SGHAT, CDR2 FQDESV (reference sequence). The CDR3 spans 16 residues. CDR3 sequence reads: CASSSGGGAAYNEQYF. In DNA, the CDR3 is TGTGCCAGCAGCTCCGGGGGGGGAGCGGCCTACAATGAGCAGTACTTC.

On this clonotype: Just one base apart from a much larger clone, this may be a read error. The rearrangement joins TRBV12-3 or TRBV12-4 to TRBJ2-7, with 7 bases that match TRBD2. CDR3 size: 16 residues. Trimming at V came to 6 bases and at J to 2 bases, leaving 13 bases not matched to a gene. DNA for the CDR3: TGTGCCAGCAGCCGATACACGGCGGGAGACACCTACGAGCAGTACTTC. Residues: CASSRYTAGDTYEQYF.

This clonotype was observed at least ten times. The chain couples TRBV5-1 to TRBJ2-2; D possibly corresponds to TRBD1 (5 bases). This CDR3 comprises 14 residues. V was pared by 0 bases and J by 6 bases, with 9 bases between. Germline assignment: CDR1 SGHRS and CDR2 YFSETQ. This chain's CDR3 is CASSLALGPGELFF. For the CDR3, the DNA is TGCGCCAGCAGCTTGGCCCTGGGGCCCGGGGAGCTGTTTTTT.

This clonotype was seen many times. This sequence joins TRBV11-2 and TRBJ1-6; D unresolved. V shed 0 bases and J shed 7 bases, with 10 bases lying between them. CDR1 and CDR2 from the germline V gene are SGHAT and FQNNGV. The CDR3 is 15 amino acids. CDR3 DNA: TGTGCCAGCAGCTTAGACGGTGGGGTGAATTCACCCCTCCACTTT. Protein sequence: CASSLDGGVNSPLHF.